The source of this T cell receptor beta chain is a study of cytomegalovirus exposure and HLA in healthy donors. The overall study: Within an early data release were around 87 million unique TCRs drawn from HLA-typed donors. Study observations and caveats: Analyzed later, most CMV-associated TCR beta chains appeared HLA-restricted. Overall, approximately 150 TCR beta chains were annotated as cytomegalovirus-associated.

Both 60 Vbeta primers and 13 Jbeta primers went into the PCR. Sequencing used immunoSEQ multiplex PCR; TCRdb keeps in-frame clones, though not all of them. The sample holds roughly 160,000 clones; about 82% are singletons and the top ten take 1%. Unmatched junction bases numbered 5, after V lost 4 bases and J lost 6 bases. CDR1 and CDR2 from the germline V gene are SEHNR and FQNEAQ (reference sequence). The CDR3 loop spans 15 amino acids. Comment on this clone: Its matching antigen is unknown.

The chain joins TRBV7-9 to TRBJ1-4, with 10 bases lining up with TRBD1. Material: PBMCs. This clonotype originated in a woman aged 50 to 60 in good health and CMV-seropositive. The CDR3 loop is CASSSGQGRDEKLFF. The CDR3 nucleotides read TGTGCCAGCAGCTCGGGACAGGGGAGGGATGAAAAACTGTTTTTT.